This note documents a single T cell receptor beta chain sequence. The antigen is not known. The germline gene is not matched at one end of the junction; a read error may be the cause. The data belong to a study of T cells in Graves' hyperthyroidism and ophthalmopathy. Overall study context: Peripheral blood draws took place at initial diagnosis, ahead of any treatment.

Study-wide results and caveats: A 13 V-J model separated ophthalmopathy from stable hyperthyroidism.

TCR beta CDR3 region amplification was performed from RNA transcripts. Researchers ran a first-round RT-PCR on the TCR CDR3 using the HTBI primer set. TCRdb re-called the multiplex PCR reads through MiXCR, storing one row per CDR3 protein. The sample lists a few hundred thousand distinct CDR3 sequences, 15% to 20% occurring once. The length of the CDR3 is 14 residues. Germline-derived CDR1 and CDR2 are MNHEY and SVGAGI. Patients between 18 and 65 years old had hyperthyroidism, newly diagnosed and lasting under 2 months. This rearrangement joins TRBV6-5 to TRBJ1-2; 9 bases are a match to TRBD1. The sample was blood. This TCR came from a woman under 30 with Graves' hyperthyroidism. CDR3 protein: CASSVPRDRDGCTF. CDR3 sequence (DNA): TGTGCCAGCAGTGTACCTCGGGACAGGGATGGCTGCACCTTC.